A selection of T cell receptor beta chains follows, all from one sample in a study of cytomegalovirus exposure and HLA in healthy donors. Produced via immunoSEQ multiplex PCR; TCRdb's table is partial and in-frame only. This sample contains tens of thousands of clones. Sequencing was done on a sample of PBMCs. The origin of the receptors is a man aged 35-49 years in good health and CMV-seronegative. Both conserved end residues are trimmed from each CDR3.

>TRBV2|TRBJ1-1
ASSTRTPFKNTEAF
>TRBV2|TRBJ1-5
ASESDRGNQPQH
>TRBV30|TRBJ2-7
AYHRGSYEQY
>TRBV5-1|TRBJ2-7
ASSLAGRGGFYEQY
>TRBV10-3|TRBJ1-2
AISEYQEALYGYT
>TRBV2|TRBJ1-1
ASSDWGEAYTEAF
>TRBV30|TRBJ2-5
AWSGQVRETQY
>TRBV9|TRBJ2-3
ASSKGLRGTDTQY
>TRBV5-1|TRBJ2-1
ASSLGGGANEQF
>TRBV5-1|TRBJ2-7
ASKVVGTGSGEQY
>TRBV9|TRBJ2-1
ASSGTSSGGVYNEQF
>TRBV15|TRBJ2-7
ATSRQGASYEQY
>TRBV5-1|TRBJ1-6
ASSFNAPGENSPLH
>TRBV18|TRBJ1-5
ATPPGHSTGNMSNQPQH
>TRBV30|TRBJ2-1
AWTGGPYNEQF
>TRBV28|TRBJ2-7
ASSTPDSYEQY
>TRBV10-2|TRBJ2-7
ASSGQLPSYEQY
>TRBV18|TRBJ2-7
ASSGTESSYEQY
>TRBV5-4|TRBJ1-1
ASSLTGTEAF
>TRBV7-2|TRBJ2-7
ASSLGGWGSYEQY
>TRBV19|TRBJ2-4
ASTPTSGGAY
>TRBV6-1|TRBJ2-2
ASSEGTGSHTGELF
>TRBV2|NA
ASSRTSGEQY
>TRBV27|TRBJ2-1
ASSQDTTGIKFNEQF
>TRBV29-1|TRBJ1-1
SVDSIGTGVGAF
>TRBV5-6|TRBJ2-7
ASSAWELVYEQY
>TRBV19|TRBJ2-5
ASSIDRGLQETQY
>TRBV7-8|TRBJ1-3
ASSLRWGQGAGNTIY
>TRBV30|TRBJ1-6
AWSGIRGLGNSPLH
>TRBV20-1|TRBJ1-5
SARELGPQH
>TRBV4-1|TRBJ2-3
ASSQVEGQADTQY
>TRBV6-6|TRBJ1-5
ASRDTLSNQPQH
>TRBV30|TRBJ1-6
AWMIGRGNSPLH
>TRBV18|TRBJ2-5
ASSSKKGSEGQETQY
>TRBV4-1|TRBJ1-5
ASSQERGQPQH
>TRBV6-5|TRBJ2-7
ASSPQVGEQY
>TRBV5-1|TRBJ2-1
ASRSFSGQRGVTEQF
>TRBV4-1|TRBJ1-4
ASSQDVGQVGRKLF
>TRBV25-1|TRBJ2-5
ASSPTGLETQY
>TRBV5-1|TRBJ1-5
ASSPGEGPNYSNQPQH
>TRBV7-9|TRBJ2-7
ASSSTGTRPYEQY
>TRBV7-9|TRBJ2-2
ASRYKLTPVETGELF
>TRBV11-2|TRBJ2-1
ASSSQGAFYNEQF
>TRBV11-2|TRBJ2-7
ASSLDRRTGTYEQY
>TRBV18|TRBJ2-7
ASSSGQALVYEQY
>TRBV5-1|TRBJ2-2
ASRALTGQNTGELF
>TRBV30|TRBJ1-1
AWMRGSNTEAF
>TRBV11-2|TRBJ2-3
ASSLDRLSTDTQY
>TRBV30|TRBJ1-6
AWELYDNSPLH
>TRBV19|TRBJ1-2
ASRGDRAVFNGYT
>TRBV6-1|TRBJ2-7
ASSDPRSVYEQY
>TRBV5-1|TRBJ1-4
ASSLEQGRAEKLF
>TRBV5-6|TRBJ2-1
ASSRTGVYNEQF